Below, 13 T cell receptor beta chains from the same sample are listed, as sequenced in a study of graft-versus-host responses after intestinal transplantation (dated by TCRdb to the early 2020s). The library was made by the immunoSEQ multiplex PCR assay. Entries here come from immuneACCESS through TCRdb and include only in-frame sequences with V and J called. Some clones fail to appear in such tables; in the studies checked, an unresolved V gene covers under half of the shortfall, and the cause of the remainder is unknown. In this sample the table shows over 55,000 clones, less than 95% of which occur a single time. The top ten constitute approximately 1.2% of the sample. The time point label of this sample denotes: cells obtained before transplantation from donor or recipient. Antigen specificity for these receptors is unknown. Sample: unstimulated CD8+ T cells sorted from spleen or lymph node cells, taken before intestinal transplant. The source of these receptors is a human donor who received an intestinal transplant.

The chain uses TRBV4-2 and TRBJ1-5; D is perhaps TRBD1 (6 bases). Deletions cut 1 base from V and 2 bases from J, with 9 bases between. Germline CDR1 is LGHNA and CDR2 is YNFKEQ. The CDR3 runs 15 residues. CDR3 bases: TGTGCCAGCAGCCAAGGAGGGGGAGGCAATCAGCCCCAGCATTTT. Its translation: CASSQGGGGNQPQHF.

This chain connects TRBV6-5 to TRBJ2-1; 12 bases fit TRBD2. The V gene end was trimmed by 5 bases and the J gene end by 9 bases; junction bases not matched to a gene: 8. CDR3 length: 15 residues. CDR1 is MNHEY, CDR2 SVGAGI, per germline. In DNA, the CDR3 is TGTGCCAGCAGTCGAGGACTAGCGGGGTGGTTTGAGCAGTTCTTC. Amino acid sequence: CASSRGLAGWFEQFF.

CDR3: CASSEEVGRGRLQYGYTF. The CDR3 region has the DNA TGTGCCAGCAGTGAAGAGGTTGGCAGGGGGCGGCTTCAATATGGCTACACCTTC. This chain uses TRBV6-1 with TRBJ1-2; 8 bases fit TRBD1. The J segment lost 5 bases and the V segment lost 1 base, leaving 15 bases of the junction unmatched. CDR1 and CDR2 (germline): MNHNS, SASEGT. The CDR3 covers 18 residues.

The genes are TRBV27 and TRBJ2-7; possibly TRBD1 for D (5 bases). This CDR3 comprises 16 residues. The germline gives CDR1 MNHEY, CDR2 SMNVEV (reference sequence). Trimming left V 6 bases short and J 4 bases short, with 22 bases between. The CDR3 protein is CASSRTPGAANYEQYF. CDR3 sequence (DNA): TGTGCCAGCAGCCGTACTCCTGGGGCGGCCAATTACGAGCAGTACTTC.

This sequence joins TRBV19 and TRBJ2-7; D is uncertain. From germline, CDR1 is LNHDA and CDR2 SQIVND (reference sequence). V was shortened by 1 base and J by 3 bases, with 7 bases between the two germline ends. This CDR3 has 13 residues. CDR3 sequence (DNA): TGTGCCAGTAGTATAGCAGGCGACTACGAGCAGTACTTC. Translated: CASSIAGDYEQYF.

This clone was seen a single time. V usage is TRBV7-6 and J usage is TRBJ2-1; TRBD2 is a possible D gene (5 bases). From germline, CDR1 is SGHVS and CDR2 FNYEAQ. This CDR3 comprises 13 residues. V lost 3 bases, J lost 12 bases, and 15 bases lay in between. The CDR3 loop is CASSFLLGDRQFF. CDR3 bases: TGTGCCAGCAGCTTTCTTTTGGGAGATCGGCAGTTCTTC.

The chain uses TRBV4-1 and TRBJ2-4; D is possibly TRBD1 (5 bases). V lost 2 bases and J lost 8, with 16 bases in between. Germline values: CDR1 MGHRA, CDR2 YSYEKL. The CDR3 loop spans 15 amino acids. CDR3 loop: CASSQTIGHQDIQYF. DNA of the CDR3: TGCGCCAGCAGCCAAACCATAGGACACCAAGACATTCAGTACTTC.

This sequence joins TRBV9 and TRBJ1-3, with 8 bases identical to TRBD1. J was trimmed by 3 bases and V by 2 bases; bases with no gene match: 1. The CDR3 contains 14 residues. Germline values: CDR1 SGDLS, CDR2 YYNGEE. The CDR3 bases are TGTGCCAGCAGCGTTGGACAGGGTGGAAACACCATATATTTT. The encoded protein is CASSVGQGGNTIYF.

The J gene is TRBJ2-7, the V gene TRBV4-2; 11 bases are a match to TRBD2. This CDR3 is 16 amino acids long. J was trimmed by 3 bases and V by 4 bases; bases with no gene match: 8. CDR1 is LGHNA, CDR2 YNFKEQ, per germline. CDR3 sequence: CASSPLTSGGHYEQYF. CDR3 in DNA: TGTGCCAGCAGCCCCCTAACTAGCGGGGGCCACTACGAGCAGTACTTC.

The V call is TRBV6-5, the J call TRBJ2-3; D is perhaps TRBD2 (7 bases). Deletions cut 7 bases from V and 2 bases from J, with 16 bases between. The germline CDR1 and CDR2 sequences are MNHEY and SVGAGI. The CDR3 sequence is 15 residues long. The CDR3, as DNA: TGTGCCAGCAAGGGGGGGGGCGATAACACAGATACGCAGTATTTT. This encodes CASKGGGDNTDTQYF.

The chain recombines TRBV7-9 with TRBJ2-7, with D tentatively TRBD2 (7 bases). Germline assignment: CDR1 SEHNR and CDR2 FQNEAQ (reference sequence). V was cut by 6 bases and J by 5 bases, with 14 bases left in between. The CDR3 totals 13 residues. CDR3 nucleotides: TGTGCCAGCAGGGGGGGGGCCGAGGACGAGCAGTACTTC. Its translation: CASRGGAEDEQYF.

The rearrangement uses TRBV9 and TRBJ1-2; no clear D gene. Trimming pared 0 bases from V and 8 bases from J, leaving 20 bases between. Looked up from germline, CDR1 is SGDLS and CDR2 is YYNGEE. The CDR3 is 16 amino acids. CDR3 in DNA: TGTGCCAGCAGCGTAGACCCCGGCGGCAGTCTAGGAGGCTACACCTTC. Protein product: CASSVDPGGSLGGYTF.

This sequence joins TRBV6-5 and TRBJ1-1; D uncertain. CDR3 length equals 12 residues. Per germline, CDR1 MNHEY and CDR2 SVGAGI. Trimming stripped 5 bases from V and 4 bases from J, with 8 bases between. Written as DNA, the CDR3 is TGTGCCAGCAGTACCGAGGGCACTGAAGCTTTCTTT. It codes for CASSTEGTEAFF.